This TCR beta chain was found in a study of Ad26.COV2.S vaccination and SARS-CoV-2 variants. Study at large: The trial was COV1001 and the donor's arm was Ad26.COV2.S. Dosing was one shot or two shots 56 days apart.

As for treatment: 19 received Ad26.COV2.S at low or high dose, single or two shots; several received placebo; per-sample allocation not given. Collection of the samples took place on day 63 after the first injection of vaccine or placebo. Boston supplied an adult donor aged 18-55 years. Its platform was an Ad26 vector, and its expressed antigen was Wuhan-strain SARS-CoV-2 spike. The method was immunoSEQ multiplex PCR; TCRdb's version includes in-frame clones alone and lacks a portion of them. The sample contains around 310,000 clones, roughly 90% of which appear only once. Between the trimmed V and J ends, which lost 5 bases and 10 bases, there was a span of 11 bases. Germline V gene lookup returns CDR1 SGHTA and CDR2 FQGNSA. The CDR3 is 12 amino acids.

The chain is built from TRBV7-2 and TRBJ2-2; no definite D call. The input for sequencing was peripheral blood, taken in a trial of Ad26.COV2.S vaccine versus placebo. The sequence was obtained from a person between 18 and 65 years old who received the Ad26.COV2.S COVID-19 vaccine or a placebo. In DNA, the CDR3 is TGTGCCAGCAGCACTTACGGAGAGGAGCTGTTTTTT. It translates to CASSTYGEELFF.